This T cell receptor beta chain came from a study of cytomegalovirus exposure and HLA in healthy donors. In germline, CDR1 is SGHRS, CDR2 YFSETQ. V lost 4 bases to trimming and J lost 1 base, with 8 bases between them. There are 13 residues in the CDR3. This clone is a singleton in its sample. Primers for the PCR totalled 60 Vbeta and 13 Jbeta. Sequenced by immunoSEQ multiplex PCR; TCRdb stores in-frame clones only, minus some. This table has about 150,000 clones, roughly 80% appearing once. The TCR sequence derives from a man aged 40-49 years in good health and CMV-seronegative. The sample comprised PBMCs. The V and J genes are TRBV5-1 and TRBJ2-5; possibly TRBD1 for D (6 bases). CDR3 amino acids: CASSPGAQETQYF. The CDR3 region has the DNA TGCGCCAGCAGCCCAGGGGCCCAAGAGACCCAGTACTTC.